This TCR beta chain was recovered during a study of cytomegalovirus exposure and HLA in healthy donors. The CDR3 covers 16 residues. V shed 2 bases and J 3 bases; nucleotides not matched to a gene: 7. Germline V CDR1 and CDR2: SGHNT, YYREEE (reference sequence). The PCR had 60 Vbeta and 13 Jbeta primers. Libraries were prepared by immunoSEQ multiplex PCR; TCRdb keeps only in-frame clonotypes and omits some of them. The data hold under 200,000 clones, with around four fifths observed a single time. J is TRBJ2-3 and V is TRBV5-4; TRBD1 agrees at 9 bases. This clonotype was obtained from a woman between 45 and 65 years old in good health and CMV-seropositive. Input material: PBMCs. The CDR3 loop is CASSFGGTGLTDTQYF. The CDR3 region has the DNA TGTGCCAGCAGCTTTGGCGGGACAGGGTTAACAGATACGCAGTATTTT.